The 13 T cell receptor beta chains below were found in one sample sequenced in a study of blood T cell repertoires in COVID-19. The method was immunoSEQ multiplex PCR; TCRdb's version includes in-frame clones alone and lacks a portion of them. The sample carries about 300,000 clones, around 84% recorded once. Input material: PBMCs or T cells enriched from blood (not recorded which). The source is a man aged 25-45 years who had recovered from COVID-19.

This chain connects TRBV18 to TRBJ2-1, with 8 nucleotides matching TRBD2. This CDR3 spans 13 amino acids. Trimming took 9 bases from V and 5 from J; bases not matched to a gene: 6. The germline gives CDR1 KGHSH, CDR2 LQKENI. Here the CDR3 DNA reads TGTGCCAGTAAGGGCGGGAGGAACAATGAGCAGTTCTTC. It codes for CASKGGRNNEQFF.

The chain joins TRBV2 to TRBJ1-2; the D gene is possibly TRBD1 (5 bases). Germline CDR1 reads SNHLY; CDR2 reads FYNNEI. This CDR3 has 13 residues. Trimming took 3 bases from V and 4 from J, leaving 9 bases between them. CDR3 nucleotide sequence: TGTGCCAGCAGTGAGGGGGGGATCTATGGCTACACCTTC. Its protein product is CASSEGGIYGYTF.

The V and J genes are TRBV24-1 and TRBJ2-5; the match to TRBD2 covers 14 bases. This CDR3 contains 17 residues. CDR1 and CDR2 (germline): KGHDR, SFDVKD. Trimming removed 7 bases from V and 2 bases from J; junction bases left unmatched: 8. The CDR3 is CATRGTSGSAVQETQYF. Written as DNA, the CDR3 is TGTGCCACCAGGGGGACTAGCGGGAGTGCCGTACAAGAGACCCAGTACTTC.

This clone was observed a handful of times. This chain joins TRBV27 and TRBJ1-2, with D maybe TRBD1 (6 bases). CDR3 length equals 14 residues. The germline V gene encodes CDR1 MNHEY and CDR2 SMNVEV (reference sequence). V was pared by 8 bases and J by 2 bases, with 15 bases between. The CDR3 nucleotides read TGTGCCAGCCGCGCCGGCAGGGGAAACTATGGCTACACCTTC. Protein: CASRAGRGNYGYTF.

This clone was seen just once. This rearrangement joins TRBV7-9 to TRBJ1-2; TRBD1 matches 8 bases. CDR3 length: 14 residues. Germline V gene sequence: CDR1 SEHNR, CDR2 FQNEAQ (reference sequence). Trimming cost V 5 bases and J 4 bases; bases outside gene matches: 6. CDR3 loop: CASSPGTGTYGYTF. CDR3 coding DNA: TGTGCCAGCAGCCCTGGGACAGGAACCTATGGCTACACCTTC. Full variable domain (remainder filled in from reference TRBV7-9 and TRBJ1-2): DTGVSQNPRHKITKRGQNVTFRCDPISEHNRLYWYRQTLGQGPEFLTYFQNEAQLEKSRLLSDRFSAERPKGSFSTLEIQRTEQGDSAMYLCASSPGTGTYGYTFGSGTRLTVV.

Notes on this clone: Other nucleotide sequences in the sample specify the same CDR3. The J gene is TRBJ1-3, the V gene TRBV28, with a tentative D call TRBD1 (6 bases). The V and J ends lost 6 bases and 1 base respectively, with 10 bases between them. The CDR3 has 14 amino acids. Germline V gene sequence: CDR1 MDHEN, CDR2 SYDVKM. DNA of the CDR3: TGTGCCAGCAGCTCAACAGGGTCTGGAAACACCATATATTTT. Translated: CASSSTGSGNTIYF.

The CDR3 coding sequence is TGTGCCAGCAAATCTTTCCTAGCGGGCTTAACCTACGAGCAGTACTTC. Amino acids: CASKSFLAGLTYEQYF. The chain joins TRBV27 to TRBJ2-7; the match to TRBD2 covers 8 bases. This CDR3 comprises 16 residues. J was trimmed by 2 bases and V by 7 bases; bases with no gene match: 13. The V gene's germline CDR1 is MNHEY and CDR2 SMNVEV (reference sequence).

This clone was seen a single time. The chain links TRBV4-1 to TRBJ1-4; a possible D gene is TRBD1 (5 bases). Looked up from germline, CDR1 is MGHRA and CDR2 is YSYEKL. CDR3 length: 17 amino acids. The V and J ends lost 5 bases and 1 base respectively, with 17 bases between them. The CDR3 is CASSSLSIGGTNEKLFF. CDR3 coding DNA: TGCGCCAGCAGCTCTTTGAGCATCGGGGGAACTAATGAAAAACTGTTTTTT.

The chain is built from TRBV7-9 and TRBJ1-2; D may be TRBD1 (5 bases). Germline V gene lookup returns CDR1 SEHNR and CDR2 FQNEAQ (reference sequence). CDR3 size: 14 residues. V was cut by 5 bases and J by 4 bases, with 14 bases left in between. CDR3 sequence: CASSQSDRVYGYTF. The CDR3 bases are TGTGCCAGCAGCCAATCCGACAGAGTCTATGGCTACACCTTC.

The rearrangement uses TRBV19 and TRBJ1-5; D call uncertain. V was clipped by 1 base and J by 0 bases, with 13 bases between them. The germline gives CDR1 LNHDA, CDR2 SQIVND (reference sequence). This CDR3 is built from 17 residues. The CDR3 DNA follows: TGTGCCAGTAGTATAGCGGTCGGCGGAGGTAGCAATCAGCCCCAGCATTTT. It encodes CASSIAVGGGSNQPQHF. Combining the CDR3 with reference TRBV19 and TRBJ1-5 gives the whole variable domain DGGITQSPKYLFRKEGQNVTLSCEQNLNHDAMYWYRQDPGQGLRLIYYSQIVNDFQKGDIAEGYSVSREKKESFPLTVTSAQKNPTAFYLCASSIAVGGGSNQPQHFGDGTRLSIL.

This chain connects TRBV19 to TRBJ2-7, with 13 bases aligning to TRBD2. CDR3 length: 17 amino acids. V lost 0 bases, J lost 2 bases, and 4 bases stayed unmatched. Germline V gives CDR1 LNHDA, CDR2 SQIVND (reference sequence). CDR3 sequence: CASSIDRGLAGTYEQYF. In nucleotides, the CDR3 is TGTGCCAGTAGTATAGACCGGGGACTAGCGGGAACCTACGAGCAGTACTTC. Full variable domain (remainder filled in from reference TRBV19 and TRBJ2-7): DGGITQSPKYLFRKEGQNVTLSCEQNLNHDAMYWYRQDPGQGLRLIYYSQIVNDFQKGDIAEGYSVSREKKESFPLTVTSAQKNPTAFYLCASSIDRGLAGTYEQYFGPGTRLTVT.

The rearrangement links TRBV19 to TRBJ1-5; TRBD1 is a possible D gene (6 bases). This CDR3 comprises 15 residues. Germline V lookup: CDR1 LNHDA, CDR2 SQIVND (reference sequence). V was clipped by 3 bases and J by 2 bases, with 11 bases between them. The CDR3 DNA reads as TGTGCCAGTAGTATCGCAGGGGCCGGCAATCAGCCCCAGCATTTT. Protein: CASSIAGAGNQPQHF.

This chain uses TRBV5-1 with TRBJ2-4, with D unresolved. This CDR3 region has 13 residues. With 2 bases removed from V and 4 bases from J, the gap between germline ends came to 7 bases. Germline values: CDR1 SGHRS, CDR2 YFSETQ. The CDR3 DNA reads TGCGCCAGCAGCTTCGGCGGTAAAAACATTCAGTACTTC. It translates to CASSFGGKNIQYF.